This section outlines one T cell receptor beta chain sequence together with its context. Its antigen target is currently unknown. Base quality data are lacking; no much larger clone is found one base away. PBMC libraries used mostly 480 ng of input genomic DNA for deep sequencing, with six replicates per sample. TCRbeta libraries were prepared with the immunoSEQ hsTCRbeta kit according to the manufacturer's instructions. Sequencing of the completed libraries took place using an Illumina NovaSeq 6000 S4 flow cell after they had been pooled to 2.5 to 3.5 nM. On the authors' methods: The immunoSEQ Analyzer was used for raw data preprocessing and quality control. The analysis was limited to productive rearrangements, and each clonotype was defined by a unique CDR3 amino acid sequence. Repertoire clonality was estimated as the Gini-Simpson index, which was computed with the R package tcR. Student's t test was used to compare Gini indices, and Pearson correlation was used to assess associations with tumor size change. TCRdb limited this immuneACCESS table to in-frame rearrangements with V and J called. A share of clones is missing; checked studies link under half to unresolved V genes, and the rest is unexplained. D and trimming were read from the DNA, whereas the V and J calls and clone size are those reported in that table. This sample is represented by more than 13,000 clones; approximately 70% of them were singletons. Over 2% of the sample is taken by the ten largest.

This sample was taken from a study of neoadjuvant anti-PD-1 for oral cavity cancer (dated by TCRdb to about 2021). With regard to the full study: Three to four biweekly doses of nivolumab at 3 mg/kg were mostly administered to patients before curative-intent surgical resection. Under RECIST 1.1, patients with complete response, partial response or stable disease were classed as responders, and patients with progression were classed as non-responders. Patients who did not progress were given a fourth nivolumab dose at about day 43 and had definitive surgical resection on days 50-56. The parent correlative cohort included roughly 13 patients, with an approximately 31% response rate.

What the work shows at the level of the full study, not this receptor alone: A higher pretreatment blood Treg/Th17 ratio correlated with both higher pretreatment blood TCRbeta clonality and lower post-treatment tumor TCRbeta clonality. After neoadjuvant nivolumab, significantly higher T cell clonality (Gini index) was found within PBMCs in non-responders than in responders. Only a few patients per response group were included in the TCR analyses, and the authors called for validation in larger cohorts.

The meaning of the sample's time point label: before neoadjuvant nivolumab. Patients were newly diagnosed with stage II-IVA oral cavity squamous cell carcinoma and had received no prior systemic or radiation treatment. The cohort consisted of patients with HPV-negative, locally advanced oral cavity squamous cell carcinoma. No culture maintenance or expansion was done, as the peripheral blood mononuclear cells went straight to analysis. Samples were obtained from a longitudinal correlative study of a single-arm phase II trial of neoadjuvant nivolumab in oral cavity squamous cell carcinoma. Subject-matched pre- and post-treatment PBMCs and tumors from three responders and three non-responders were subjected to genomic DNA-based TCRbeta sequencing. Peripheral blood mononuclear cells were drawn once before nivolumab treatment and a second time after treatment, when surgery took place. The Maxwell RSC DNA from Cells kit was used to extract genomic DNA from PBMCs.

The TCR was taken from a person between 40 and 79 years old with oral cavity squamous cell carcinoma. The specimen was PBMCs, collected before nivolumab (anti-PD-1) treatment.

The DNA sequence follows: TGTGCTCTCGAAGAGGGTGACTCCTACGAGCAGTACTTC. This gives the protein CALEEGDSYEQYF. In this chain, TRBV7-9 is recombined with TRBJ2-7; the best D guess is TRBD2, with 5 bases matching. CDR1 is given as SEHNR and CDR2 as FQNEAQ, both from the germline V gene (reference sequence). Including cysteine and phenylalanine, the CDR3 has 13 amino acids. The retained sequence is limited to the CDR3, 39 bases, with the frame set at the first base.